A selection of T cell receptor beta chains follows, all from one sample in a study of CD8 T cells in ankylosing spondylitis. Each CDR3 protein is one row after TCRdb ran MiXCR on the 5' RACE reads. The sample yields about 140,000 distinct CDR3 sequences, roughly a third seen once. Material: synovial fluid, either unsorted or a sorted T cell fraction (not recorded which). These receptors originate from a male donor with ankylosing spondylitis. CDR3s leave out the opening cysteine and the closing phenylalanine or tryptophan.

TRBV7-2,TRBJ1-6,ASSLTSGTPLH
TRBV2,TRBJ2-2,ASSEYPAGPGELF
TRBV6-1,TRBJ2-2,ASRTTDRGYTGELF
TRBV11-2,TRBJ2-1,ASSSFGGALNEQF
TRBV5-1,TRBJ2-3,ASRTRTSGGKDTQY
TRBV20-1,TRBJ1-2,SASIRTGRHYGYT
TRBV4-1,TRBJ2-3,ASSQAGTSGRGTDTQY
TRBV10-1,TRBJ2-2,ASRQGNGELF
TRBV11-2,TRBJ2-1,ASSLEVGGTYNEQF
TRBV12-3/TRBV12-4,TRBJ1-1,ASLLSDTATEAF
TRBV5-1,TRBJ1-4,ASSLVAGNEKLF
TRBV4-1,TRBJ1-2,ASSQDGDYGYT
TRBV20-1,TRBJ2-3,SARATSGATDTQY
TRBV20-1,TRBJ2-3,SARNTGEGAGDTQY
TRBV18,TRBJ2-7,ASSPGTPGLEQY
TRBV3-1,TRBJ2-3,ASSQPGLHTDTQY
TRBV11-2,TRBJ1-2,ASRGGHSYGYT
TRBV6-2/TRBV6-3,TRBJ2-7,ASSYNPRGRGMISEQY
TRBV5-1,TRBJ2-2,ASSLRRAGNTGELF
TRBV4-3,TRBJ2-2,ASSQDIPGLAGGSGELF
TRBV9,TRBJ2-3,ASSGDLITDTQY
TRBV29-1,TRBJ2-7,SAGQGAWYEQY
TRBV7-2,TRBJ2-1,ASSFAGQGVNEQF
TRBV5-1,TRBJ2-5,ASSGGRDGETQY
TRBV5-1,TRBJ2-7,ASSTRTAYEQY
TRBV5-1,TRBJ1-1,ASIFVPGSTEAF
TRBV5-1,TRBJ2-2,ASSGASGRTGELF
TRBV2,TRBJ2-1,ASSAGRRANEQF
TRBV21-1,TRBJ2-7,ASSKGGQGAKYEQY
TRBV5-4,TRBJ1-2,ASSSPLGREDYGYT
TRBV10-2,TRBJ1-6,ASRSSGTANSPLH
TRBV5-1,TRBJ2-2,ASSPGGNTGELF
TRBV5-1,TRBJ2-5,ASSPDRGRRGETQY
TRBV10-3,TRBJ1-6,AIGINYNSPLH
TRBV12-3/TRBV12-4,TRBJ1-3,ASSLASTRNTIY
TRBV29-1,TRBJ1-5,SAWDGDQPQH
TRBV9,TRBJ2-1,ASSVDGGGYNEQF
TRBV7-2,TRBJ2-1,ASSILWSSYNEQF
TRBV20-1,TRBJ2-3,SAREGRQGPDTQY
TRBV20-1,TRBJ2-7,SGTSGSFGSDEQY
TRBV14,TRBJ2-7,ASRRSGQGPSYEQY
TRBV30,TRBJ2-1,AWERQRMVQF
TRBV7-2,TRBJ2-3,ASSRSGTSTDTQY
TRBV4-1,TRBJ2-2,ASSQVGTSGRGGTGELF
TRBV3-1,TRBJ1-6,ASSLGRGNSPLH
TRBV6-2/TRBV6-3,TRBJ2-5,ASSYPPRGRGGETQY
TRBV27,TRBJ2-7,ASKRTGGLYEQY
TRBV9,TRBJ2-1,ASSVGTSVYNEQF
TRBV20-1,TRBJ1-2,SAGDRRFSGYT